This T cell receptor (beta chain) derives from a study of read filtering for tumor transcriptome and immune sequencing. The germline CDR1 and CDR2 sequences are SEHNR and FQNEAQ (reference sequence). The CDR3 length is 14 residues. J gave up 3 bases and V 5 bases, and 5 bases lay outside the gene matches. This library used approximately 390 ng RNA and molecular barcoded adaptors spanning alpha/delta and beta/gamma chains. One entry per CDR3 protein results from TCRdb running MiXCR on the reads. The profile shows approximately 23,000 distinct CDR3 sequences, about 20% of them singletons. At least ten counts were recorded for this clonotype.

V gene TRBV7-9 combines with J gene TRBJ2-7, with 9 bases fitting TRBD1. This receptor was obtained from a donor aged 40 or older with multiple myeloma. Sequenced material: a population of CD138-negative cells sorted from bone marrow. This CDR3 reads CASSPRDRVYEQYF. CDR3 DNA sequence: TGTGCCAGCAGCCCTCGGGACAGGGTCTACGAGCAGTACTTC.